This T cell receptor beta chain stems from a study of blood T cell repertoires in COVID-19. The overall study: Acute-phase and convalescent COVID-19 samples originated in the United States, Italy and Spain. The cDNA or gDNA used as material had been derived from T cells, B-cell-depleted T cells, or PBMCs.

Followed longitudinally, the Seattle patients had been enrolled during active infection. As handled by the study authors: The assay estimated nucleated cells by amplifying reference gene primers. Profiled with immunoSEQ multiplex PCR; TCRdb holds only in-frame clones, not every one. V and J calls and clone size are as listed in that table; D and trimming were resolved from the DNA. The sample lists 200,000 to 300,000 clones, roughly 88% occurring once. The CDR3 covers 13 residues. Germline values: CDR1 MNHEY, CDR2 SVGEGT. The J segment lost 6 bases and the V segment lost 4 bases, leaving 2 bases of the junction unmatched.

The origin of this receptor is a woman in her thirties with COVID-19, enrolled during active disease. The source material was peripheral blood. J is TRBJ2-1 and V is TRBV6-2 or TRBV6-3, with 8 bases that match TRBD2. The chain's CDR3 is CASSLAGLNEQFF. The CDR3, as DNA: TGTGCCAGCAGTTTAGCGGGGCTCAATGAGCAGTTCTTC.